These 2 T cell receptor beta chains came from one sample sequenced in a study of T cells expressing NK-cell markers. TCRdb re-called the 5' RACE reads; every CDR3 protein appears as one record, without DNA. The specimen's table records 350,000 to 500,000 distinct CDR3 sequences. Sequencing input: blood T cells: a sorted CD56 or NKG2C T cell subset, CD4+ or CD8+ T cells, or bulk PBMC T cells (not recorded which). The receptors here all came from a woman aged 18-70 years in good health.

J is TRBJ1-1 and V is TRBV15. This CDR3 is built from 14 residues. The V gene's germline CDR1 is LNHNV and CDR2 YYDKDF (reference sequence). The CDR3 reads CATTKGWDGTEAFF.

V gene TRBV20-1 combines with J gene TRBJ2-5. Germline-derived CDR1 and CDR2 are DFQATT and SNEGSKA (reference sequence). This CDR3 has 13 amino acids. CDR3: CSARLAPQETQYF.